The 17 T cell receptor beta chains below come from one sample, sequenced in a study of cytomegalovirus exposure and HLA in healthy donors. The PCR made use of 60 Vbeta and 13 Jbeta primers. Assay: immunoSEQ multiplex PCR; the TCRdb copy retains only in-frame clones and omits some. The sample has roughly 77,000 clones. The sample taken for sequencing was PBMCs. Source of these receptors: a man aged 30 to 39 in good health and CMV-seronegative.

The rearrangement uses TRBV14 and TRBJ2-1, with a weak D call TRBD2 (5 bases). V dropped 3 bases and J dropped 4 bases, with 13 bases sitting between them. Germline V gene data show CDR1 as SGHDN and CDR2 as FVKESK. The CDR3 has 15 residues. The CDR3 loop reads CASSQGRDDYNEQFF. CDR3 in DNA: TGTGCCAGCAGCCAGGGTCGGGATGATTACAATGAGCAGTTCTTC.

The V gene is TRBV6-5, the J gene TRBJ1-5; maybe TRBD1 (5 bases). This CDR3 has 15 amino acids. Germline V gene lookup returns CDR1 MNHEY and CDR2 SVGAGI. V lost 0 bases, J lost 6 bases, and 12 bases lay in between. The DNA for the CDR3 is TGTGCCAGCAGTTACTCGGGACTGCTTTCTCAGCCCCAGCATTTT. Translated: CASSYSGLLSQPQHF.

CDR3 nucleotide sequence: TGTGCCAGCAGCAAAAAGGGGACCGGGACAGACTACGAGCAGTACTTC. Translated, it gives CASSKKGTGTDYEQYF. This chain uses TRBV21-1 with TRBJ2-7; the DNA was not compared with TRBD1, the D call given in the table. TRBV21-1 is reported as a pseudogene. This CDR3 spans 16 amino acids.

V and J are TRBV19 and TRBJ1-1; tentative D call: TRBD1 (6 bases). The length of the CDR3 is 14 residues. V lost 6 bases and J lost 0, with 11 bases in between. Germline V gene data show CDR1 as LNHDA and CDR2 as SQIVND (reference sequence). The CDR3 DNA reads as TGTGCCAGTAGCGAGGGGGTTATGAACACTGAAGCTTTCTTT. Protein product: CASSEGVMNTEAFF.

V is TRBV27 and J is TRBJ2-2; a weak D match, TRBD1 (5 bases). V gave up 2 bases and J gave up 6 bases, with 13 bases separating them. From germline, CDR1 is MNHEY and CDR2 SMNVEV (reference sequence). The CDR3 is made up of 15 amino acids. CDR3 coding DNA: TGTGCCAGCAGTTTAGGGCAGGCAGGGTCCGGGGAGCTGTTTTTT. Encoded protein: CASSLGQAGSGELFF.

The V gene is TRBV2, the J gene TRBJ2-7; TRBD2 matches at 8 bases. Looked up from germline, CDR1 is SNHLY and CDR2 is FYNNEI. This CDR3 is 15 amino acids long. The V segment lost 6 bases and the J segment 3 bases; nucleotides outside the gene matches: 10. The CDR3 nucleotides read TGTGCCAGCAGGGCAGGGACTAGTGAGTTCTACGAGCAGTACTTC. Translation: CASRAGTSEFYEQYF.

The rearrangement joins TRBV5-4 to TRBJ2-1, with a tentative D call TRBD2 (5 bases). Germline CDR1 SGHNT, CDR2 YYREEE (reference sequence). This CDR3 has 11 residues. Trimming shortened V by 0 bases and J by 12 bases, and 7 bases separated the two germline ends. CDR3 nucleotide sequence: TGTGCCAGCAGCTTGGAGGAGGTGCAGTTCTTC. It yields the protein CASSLEEVQFF. Full variable domain (missing parts from reference TRBV5-4 and TRBJ2-1): ETGVTQSPTHLIKTRGQQVTLRCSSQSGHNTVSWYQQALGQGPQFIFQYYREEENGRGNFPPRFSGLQFPNYSSELNVNALELDDSALYLCASSLEEVQFFGPGTRLTVL.

The rearrangement links TRBV5-6 to TRBJ2-5; TRBD2 aligns across 11 bases. Trimming removed 4 bases from V and 4 bases from J; junction bases left unmatched: 12. The germline V gene encodes CDR1 SGHDT and CDR2 YYEEEE. The CDR3 has 17 residues. The CDR3 nucleotides are TGTGCCAGCAGCCCGGGACCACTAGCGGGAGATGGAGAGACCCAGTACTTC. It encodes CASSPGPLAGDGETQYF.

The chain joins TRBV6-1 to TRBJ2-5, with D possibly TRBD1 on 5 matching bases. The assigned J gene may be wrong: the sequence end matches TRBJ2-7 better. The CDR3 has 13 residues. Per the germline V gene, CDR1 is MNHNS and CDR2 is SASEGT. CDR3 coding DNA: TGTGCCGCGTCCTCCCGCAGGGCCTACGAGCAGTACTTC. Protein product: CAASSRRAYEQYF.

CDR3 residues: CASSEGFGGGAETQYF. CDR3 DNA sequence: TGTGCCAGCAGTGAAGGGTTCGGGGGGGGAGCAGAGACCCAGTACTTC. The chain couples TRBV25-1 to TRBJ2-5, with TRBD2 matching over 8 bases. In germline, CDR1 is MGHDK, CDR2 SYGVNS. The CDR3 has 16 residues. V was pared by 2 bases and J by 4 bases, with 9 bases of the junction left unmatched.

V and J are TRBV6-5 and TRBJ1-5, with 10 bases aligning to TRBD1. Trimming at V came to 6 bases and at J to 4 bases, leaving 6 bases not matched to a gene. Germline values: CDR1 MNHEY, CDR2 SVGAGI. CDR3 length: 15 amino acids. The CDR3 loop reads CASSHRTGGNQPQHF. DNA of the CDR3: TGTGCCAGCAGCCATCGGACAGGGGGTAATCAGCCCCAGCATTTT.

The chain has TRBV5-1 and TRBJ2-3; TRBD1 aligns across 9 bases. J was trimmed by 4 bases and V by 1 base; bases with no gene match: 10. Germline V gene data show CDR1 as SGHRS and CDR2 as YFSETQ. The CDR3 totals 17 residues. DNA for the CDR3: TGCGCCAGCAGCTTGCTCACGGCGGGACAGGGCGCAGATACGCAGTATTTT. The encoded protein is CASSLLTAGQGADTQYF.

The chain couples TRBV5-1 to TRBJ2-5, with D possibly matching TRBD1 (6 bases). Trimming took off 0 bases at V and 7 bases at J, with 13 bases between the two ends. The CDR3 extends over 14 amino acids. Per the germline V gene, CDR1 is SGHRS and CDR2 is YFSETQ. DNA for the CDR3: TGCGCCAGCAGCTTGGAGAGGGGGTCAGGGACCCAGTACTTC. It codes for CASSLERGSGTQYF.

Notes on this clone: At one end the junction does not follow the germline gene, possibly because of a read error. The chain joins TRBV15 to TRBJ2-3; TRBD2 matches 9 bases. This CDR3 has 18 amino acids. Germline V gene sequence: CDR1 LNHNV, CDR2 YYDKDF (reference sequence). The CDR3 reads CAARRDRAGGPYTDTQYF. The CDR3 bases are TGTGCCGCCAGGAGAGACAGGGCGGGAGGGCCATACACAGATACGCAGTATTTT.

This chain links TRBV30 with TRBJ2-7; TRBD1 agrees at 7 bases. J was trimmed by 0 bases and V by 0 bases; bases with no gene match: 5. This CDR3 is built from 15 residues. In germline, CDR1 is GTSNPN, CDR2 SVGIG (reference sequence). The CDR3 bases are TGTGCCTGGAGTGTGGGACAGAGTTTCTCCTACGAGCAGTACTTC. This codes for CAWSVGQSFSYEQYF.

The V and J genes are TRBV7-4 and TRBJ2-7; TRBD1 agrees at 9 bases. The germline gives CDR1 SGHVT, CDR2 SQSDAQ. Losses at the gene ends were 1 base for V and 2 bases for J; bases not matched to a gene: 3. The CDR3 loop spans 15 amino acids. DNA of the CDR3: TGTGCCAGCAGCTTAGGTCGACAGGGGGCCTACGAGCAGTACTTC. Encoded protein: CASSLGRQGAYEQYF.

V gene TRBV7-2 combines with J gene TRBJ2-7, with 9 bases matching TRBD2. The CDR3 consists of 13 residues. With 6 bases clipped from V and 3 bases from J, the junction kept 3 bases outside the gene matches. Per the germline V gene, CDR1 is SGHTA and CDR2 is FQGNSA. The CDR3 nucleotides are TGTGCCAGCAGGGGTAGCGGGGGCTACGAGCAGTACTTC. Its translation: CASRGSGGYEQYF.